The 18 T cell receptor beta chains given below trace back to one sample, sequenced in a study of blood T cells in healthy people across ages. Primed by a sample-barcoded 5' primer and a J-beta primer mix, a second PCR proceeded for 7 to 11 cycles. Using its own MiXCR run on the 5' RACE reads, TCRdb lists one record per CDR3 protein. The sample contains more than 650,000 distinct CDR3 sequences, roughly 25% of which appear only once. The sample was also linked to a second study, of T cells of mothers and their children.

Sample: blood. The source of these receptors is a boy aged 10-17 years in good health.

This clonotype came up many times. The V call is TRBV6-5, the J call TRBJ2-1; no clear D gene. The length of the CDR3 is 16 residues. The V and J ends lost 3 bases and 2 bases respectively, with 14 bases between them. Germline V gene sequence: CDR1 MNHEY, CDR2 SVGAGI. The DNA for the CDR3 is TGTGCCAGCAGTTATGACGGCCCTCCCCCCTACAATGAGCAGTTCTTC. It specifies CASSYDGPPPYNEQFF.

The genes are TRBV4-1 and TRBJ1-1; D is unclear. Trimming removed 0 bases from V and 0 bases from J, with 11 bases in between. In germline, CDR1 is MGHRA, CDR2 YSYEKL. This CDR3 has 16 residues. CDR3 bases: TGCGCCAGCAGCCAAGAGATTGACATCCTGAACACTGAAGCTTTCTTT. Its protein is CASSQEIDILNTEAFF.

The V gene is TRBV30, the J gene TRBJ2-5; D is perhaps TRBD1 (6 bases). The CDR3 spans 17 residues. V lost 3 bases and J lost 1, with 21 bases in between. Germline-derived CDR1 and CDR2 are GTSNPN and SVGIG (reference sequence). The CDR3 here is CAWSPQTGIQGQETQYF. CDR3 sequence (DNA): TGTGCCTGGAGCCCCCAAACAGGGATTCAGGGCCAAGAGACCCAGTACTTC. Supplemented by reference TRBV30 and TRBJ2-5, the full variable domain reads SQTIHQWPATLVQPVGSPLSLECTVEGTSNPNLYWYRQAAGRGLQLLFYSVGIGQISSEVPQNLSASRPQDRQFILSSKKLLLSDSGFYLCAWSPQTGIQGQETQYFGPGTRLLVL.

The rearrangement uses TRBV29-1 and TRBJ1-4, with D possibly matching TRBD1 (6 bases). V gave up 6 bases and J gave up 8 bases, with 16 bases separating them. Germline assignment: CDR1 SQVTM and CDR2 ANQGSEA. The CDR3 totals 13 residues. CDR3 nucleotides: TGCAGCGTCCTGACAGGAATTGGGGAAAAACTGTTTTTT. Translation: CSVLTGIGEKLFF.

The chain uses TRBV20-1 and TRBJ2-3, with D possibly matching TRBD2 (6 bases). The CDR3 is made up of 14 amino acids. V was trimmed by 3 bases and J by 2 bases, leaving 12 bases between them. Germline lookup yields CDR1 DFQATT and CDR2 SNEGSKA (reference sequence). CDR3 in DNA: TGCAGTGCTAGGACTAGGGCTAACACAGATACGCAGTATTTT. It encodes CSARTRANTDTQYF.

As regards this clonotype: No conserved phenylalanine or tryptophan is present at the end of the CDR3, so a read error is the likely explanation. The chain is built from TRBV20-1 and TRBJ2-7, with D perhaps assigned TRBD1 or TRBD2 (6 bases each). The DNA end is a closer match to TRBJ2-5, so the J assignment may be wrong. Germline loops: CDR1 DFQATT, CDR2 SNEGSKA (reference sequence). CDR3 length equals 13 residues. For the CDR3, the DNA is TGCAGTGCTAGTCCCGGGGGCGGGGAGACCCAGTACCTC. Protein sequence: CSASPGGGETQYL.

The genes are TRBV5-5 and TRBJ1-4, with TRBD1 as a possible D gene (5 bases). The germline gives CDR1 SGHKS, CDR2 YYEKEE (reference sequence). The ends were cut back, 5 bases at V and 3 bases at J, with 17 bases in the middle. This CDR3 contains 16 residues. In DNA form, the CDR3 reads TGTGCCAGCAGTTCGGGACCCCAAGGGGCTAATGAAAAACTGTTTTTT. Its protein product is CASSSGPQGANEKLFF.

This clonotype was seen a handful of times. The J gene is TRBJ1-5, the V gene TRBV10-3; no definite D call. CDR1 is ENHRY, CDR2 SYGVKD, per germline. The CDR3 has 15 amino acids. V was cut by 5 bases and J by 6 bases, with 17 bases left in between. The CDR3 spells CAISPSTGVGQPQHF. In nucleotides, the CDR3 is TGTGCCATCAGTCCCTCCACCGGAGTTGGTCAGCCCCAGCATTTT.

CDR3 sequence (DNA): TGCGCCAACACCGCTAGCTTCTCCTACAATGAGCAGTTCTTC. It translates to CANTASFSYNEQFF. The rearrangement joins TRBV10-2 to TRBJ2-1; possible D gene TRBD2, 5 bases. CDR1 WSHSY and CDR2 SAAADI come from the germline V gene. This CDR3 has 14 residues. Trimming pared 10 bases from V and 0 bases from J, leaving 13 bases between.

The chain has TRBV7-9 and TRBJ2-2, with unresolved D. V was shortened by 9 bases and J by 6 bases, with 17 bases between the two germline ends. CDR1 SEHNR and CDR2 FQNEAQ come from the germline V gene (reference sequence). The CDR3 runs 14 residues. The CDR3 nucleotides read TGTGCCAGTATCCCCCGAGGTGGACCCGGGGAGCTGTTTTTT. This translates into CASIPRGGPGELFF.

With respect to this clonotype: One junction end does not reproduce the germline sequence, and a read error may be involved. The chain uses TRBV6-2 or TRBV6-3 and TRBJ2-2; a possible D gene is TRBD2 (6 bases). The germline V gene encodes CDR1 MNHEY and CDR2 SVGEGT. The CDR3 is 13 residues long. Here the CDR3 DNA reads TGTACCAGCAGTTACTCGGGAGACGGGGAGCTGTTTTTT. It yields the protein CTSSYSGDGELFF.

Remarks on this clonotype: The junction departs from the called germline gene at one end, perhaps through a read error. The V call is TRBV28, the J call TRBJ1-5; TRBD1 is a possible D gene (6 bases). The CDR3 is made up of 14 amino acids. Germline V gene lookup returns CDR1 MDHEN and CDR2 SYDVKM. The CDR3 reads CASSLEGGGQPRHF. Here the CDR3 DNA reads TGTGCCAGCAGTTTAGAGGGGGGCGGTCAGCCCCGGCATTTT.

V usage is TRBV7-8 and J usage is TRBJ1-5; the D is unclear. In germline, CDR1 is SGHVS, CDR2 FQNEAQ. The ends were cut back, 3 bases at V and 5 bases at J, with 11 bases in the middle. This CDR3 has 14 amino acids. CDR3 region: CASSLNGLHQPQHF. The CDR3 nucleotides are TGTGCCAGCAGCTTGAACGGGCTGCATCAGCCCCAGCATTTT.

V and J are TRBV9 and TRBJ2-5, with D perhaps matching TRBD2 (6 bases). This CDR3 spans 13 amino acids. Germline V lookup: CDR1 SGDLS, CDR2 YYNGEE. With 4 bases removed from V and 9 bases from J, the gap between germline ends came to 16 bases. CDR3 in amino acids: CASSLGTGRAQYF. CDR3 nucleotides: TGTGCCAGCAGCCTAGGGACTGGGCGGGCCCAGTACTTC.

The V call is TRBV10-3, the J call TRBJ2-7; 7 bases agree with TRBD1. CDR1 ENHRY and CDR2 SYGVKD come from the germline V gene. The V and J ends lost 2 bases and 0 bases, in that order; junction bases with no gene match: 7. The CDR3 has 16 residues. CDR3 coding DNA: TGTGCCATCAGTGAGGGGGACAGTATCCCCTCCTACGAGCAGTACTTC. Translated: CAISEGDSIPSYEQYF.

The V call is TRBV7-6, the J call TRBJ1-2; D is ambiguous. Germline CDR1 and CDR2: SGHVS and FNYEAQ. Trimming cost V 5 bases and J 8 bases, with 12 bases left between them. The CDR3 totals 12 residues. CDR3 bases: TGTGCCAGCAGCCGCGAGGGTTGGGGCTACACCTTC. As protein: CASSREGWGYTF.

This chain uses TRBV5-1 with TRBJ2-7; 9 nucleotides match TRBD1. The CDR3 is made up of 17 amino acids. Germline values: CDR1 SGHRS, CDR2 YFSETQ. The V segment lost 0 bases and the J segment 4 bases; nucleotides outside the gene matches: 11. The CDR3 coding sequence is TGCGCCAGCAGCTTGGGGCCGGGACAGGGTACAGGGTACGAGCAGTACTTC. It is translated as CASSLGPGQGTGYEQYF.

On this clonotype: One base away lies a much larger clone, so this may be a sequencing read error. No conserved phenylalanine or tryptophan is present at the end of the CDR3, so a read error is the likely explanation. The V call is TRBV5-6, the J call TRBJ2-7, with D maybe TRBD1 (7 bases). The V gene's germline CDR1 is SGHDT and CDR2 YYEEEE. The CDR3 runs 15 residues. V lost 0 bases to trimming and J lost 0 bases, with 10 bases between them. The CDR3 DNA is TGTGCCAGCAGCTTGGGACAGGGAGGCTCCTACGAGCAGTACTAC. Its protein is CASSLGQGGSYEQYY.